What follows are 20 T cell receptor beta chains derived from one specimen sequenced in a study of shared clonotypes between healthy human individuals. Assay: immunoSEQ multiplex PCR; the TCRdb copy retains only in-frame clones and omits some. The repertoire holds about 490,000 clones, with around 80% as singletons. The sequenced sample was PBMCs. The receptors here all came from a woman between 40 and 50 years old in good health. Some clones in this sample may be carry-over from other donors' samples.

V usage is TRBV2 and J usage is TRBJ2-5, with D maybe TRBD2 (7 bases). The CDR3 contains 15 residues. V was trimmed by 0 bases and J by 5 bases, leaving 13 bases between them. Looked up from germline, CDR1 is SNHLY and CDR2 is FYNNEI. CDR3 sequence: CASSEARGLRETQYF. CDR3 coding DNA: TGTGCCAGCAGTGAAGCGCGGGGGCTTCGGGAGACCCAGTACTTC.

The CDR3 bases are TGTGCCAGCAGTGGGATCTGGGGACAGGGGACCACCGGGGAGCTGTTTTTT. This translates into CASSGIWGQGTTGELFF. The J gene is TRBJ2-2, the V gene TRBV6-1; 10 nucleotides align to TRBD1. The CDR3 runs to 17 residues. Germline trimming cut 4 bases from V and 4 bases from J; bases unmatched to any gene: 9. The germline V gene encodes CDR1 MNHNS and CDR2 SASEGT.

The rearrangement links TRBV28 to TRBJ2-5; 10 bases map to TRBD2. V dropped 1 base and J dropped 5; count of bases not matched to a gene: 10. The CDR3 spans 17 residues. Per the germline V gene, CDR1 is MDHEN and CDR2 is SYDVKM. The CDR3 here is CASSLFSPSGGGETQYF. CDR3 bases: TGTGCCAGCAGTTTATTTTCGCCTAGCGGGGGTGGGGAGACCCAGTACTTC.

The genes are TRBV11-1 and TRBJ2-1; TRBD2 agrees at 8 bases. The CDR3 sequence is 19 residues long. Germline V gene data show CDR1 as SGHAT and CDR2 as FQDESV (reference sequence). The V and J ends lost 5 bases and 5 bases, in that order; junction bases with no gene match: 20. The CDR3 bases are TGTGCCAGCAGCCCCTCGTACGTACCCCCTAGCGGGCCGAACAATGAGCAGTTCTTC. It yields the protein CASSPSYVPPSGPNNEQFF.

This chain joins TRBV4-3 and TRBJ2-1, with TRBD2 matching over 13 bases. V lost 1 base, J lost 10 bases, and 13 bases stayed unmatched. Germline CDR1 reads LGHNA; CDR2 reads YSLEER. The CDR3 has 18 amino acids. CDR3 region: CASSQGLAGGRYGVEQFF. In DNA, the CDR3 is TGCGCCAGCAGCCAAGGACTAGCGGGAGGCAGATATGGGGTCGAGCAGTTCTTC.

The V call is TRBV18, the J call TRBJ2-5; 10 bases agree with TRBD2. The germline V gene has CDR1 KGHSH and CDR2 LQKENI. This CDR3 has 15 residues. The V gene end was trimmed by 4 bases and the J gene end by 1 base; junction bases not matched to a gene: 3. Written as DNA, the CDR3 is TGTGCCAGCTCACTAGCGGGAGGAGTCCAAGAGACCCAGTACTTC. Translation: CASSLAGGVQETQYF. The full variable domain, in which reference TRBV18 and TRBJ2-5 provide the parts outside the CDR3, is NAGVMQNPRHLVRRRGQEARLRCSPMKGHSHVYWYRQLPEEGLKFMVYLQKENIIDESGMPKERFSAEFPKEGPSILRIQQVVRGDSAAYFCASSLAGGVQETQYFGPGTRLLVL.

V and J are TRBV2 and TRBJ1-1; no reliable D call. Germline V gives CDR1 SNHLY, CDR2 FYNNEI. The CDR3 covers 13 residues. Deletions cut 7 bases from V and 0 bases from J, with 9 bases between. CDR3 in DNA: TGTGCCAGCACCCCTGACTTGAACACTGAAGCTTTCTTT. This gives the protein CASTPDLNTEAFF.

The chain couples TRBV18 to TRBJ1-1; 7 nucleotides line up with TRBD1. CDR3 length equals 15 residues. The J segment lost 1 base and the V segment lost 0 bases, leaving 2 bases of the junction unmatched. Germline values: CDR1 KGHSH, CDR2 LQKENI. CDR3 residues: CASSPPTGSNTEAFF. The CDR3 nucleotides are TGTGCCAGCTCACCACCGACAGGGTCGAACACTGAAGCTTTCTTT.

The rearrangement links TRBV4-3 to TRBJ1-1; the D gene is possibly TRBD1 (5 bases). This CDR3 is built from 16 residues. V was shortened by 0 bases and J by 5 bases, with 16 bases between the two germline ends. Germline CDR1 LGHNA, CDR2 YSLEER. For the CDR3, the DNA is TGCGCCAGCAGCCAAGACCCCAGAGGGGCTGATACTGAAGCTTTCTTT. Translated: CASSQDPRGADTEAFF.

The V gene is TRBV15, the J gene TRBJ2-7; 14 bases fit TRBD2. CDR1 is LNHNV and CDR2 is YYDKDF in the germline V gene (reference sequence). CDR3 length equals 15 residues. J lost 6 bases, V lost 5 bases, and 6 bases had no gene match. The CDR3 nucleotides read TGTGCCACCAGCCCGAGACTAGCGGGAGGGGGCGAGCAGTACTTC. Its translation: CATSPRLAGGGEQYF.

Remarks on this clone: This sequence may be a read error, since a much larger clone differs from it by one base. The V and J genes are TRBV5-1 and TRBJ2-2; TRBD1 matches 7 bases. Losses at the gene ends were 0 bases for V and 2 bases for J; bases not matched to a gene: 1. CDR3 length: 15 amino acids. Germline-derived CDR1 and CDR2 are SGHRS and YFSETQ. CDR3 nucleotides: TGCGCCAGCAGCTTGGACAGGGGAAACACCGGGGAGCTGTTTTTT. Its protein is CASSLDRGNTGELFF.

The genes are TRBV4-3 and TRBJ2-2; TRBD1 matches 7 bases. Germline lookup yields CDR1 LGHNA and CDR2 YSLEER. The CDR3 runs 15 residues. With V trimmed by 2 bases and J by 4 bases, 4 bases remained unmatched. As DNA, the CDR3 is TGCGCCAGCAGCCAACCGGACAGGAGCACCGGGGAGCTGTTTTTT. Translating gives CASSQPDRSTGELFF.

The table lists this clone with many counts. The chain links TRBV6-1 to TRBJ2-4; the D call may be TRBD1 or TRBD2 (6 bases each). The length of the CDR3 is 12 residues. Trimming shortened V by 6 bases and J by 8 bases, and 11 bases separated the two germline ends. The germline V gene has CDR1 MNHNS and CDR2 SASEGT. The CDR3 DNA follows: TGTGCCAGCAGCTGGGGGGCCGACATTCAGTACTTC. Its translation: CASSWGADIQYF.

This clone appeared a single time. The genes are TRBV10-1 and TRBJ2-5; D is tentatively TRBD1 or TRBD2 (6 bases each). The germline gives CDR1 WNHNN, CDR2 SYGVQD (reference sequence). Trimming removed 0 bases at V and 2 bases at J, with 7 bases between. The CDR3 has 14 amino acids. CDR3 amino acids: CASSESGGQETQYF. The CDR3 DNA reads as TGCGCCAGCAGTGAGTCAGGGGGGCAAGAGACCCAGTACTTC.

The chain uses TRBV11-2 and TRBJ1-2; D is perhaps TRBD1 (6 bases). The V end was cut by 5 bases, the J end by 4 bases, with 8 bases between. Germline CDR1 and CDR2: SGHAT and FQNNGV. This CDR3 is built from 12 residues. The CDR3 region has the DNA TGTGCCAGCAGCCTGACAGGCTATGGCTACACCTTC. Amino acid sequence: CASSLTGYGYTF.

The chain combines TRBV28 with TRBJ2-1; D gene ambiguous. Germline CDR1 reads MDHEN; CDR2 reads SYDVKM. Trimming stripped 1 base from V and 10 bases from J, with 14 bases between. CDR3 length equals 14 residues. In nucleotides, the CDR3 is TGTGCCAGCAGTTTATCCTACTACGAACGGGAGCAGTTCTTC. Protein sequence: CASSLSYYEREQFF.

This clone has a handful of counts. The chain couples TRBV30 to TRBJ1-1; TRBD1 aligns across 7 bases. This CDR3 region has 12 residues. Trimming at V came to 2 bases and at J to 8 bases, leaving 5 bases not matched to a gene. From germline, CDR1 is GTSNPN and CDR2 SVGIG (reference sequence). Written as DNA, the CDR3 is TGTGCCTGGAGTTTGGGACAGACCGAAGCTTTCTTT. This codes for CAWSLGQTEAFF.

The chain has TRBV19 and TRBJ1-1, with D possibly matching TRBD1 (5 bases). Between the trimmed V and J ends, which lost 6 bases and 2 bases, there was a span of 16 bases. Germline V gives CDR1 LNHDA, CDR2 SQIVND (reference sequence). The CDR3 length is 15 residues. CDR3 DNA: TGTGCCAGTAGCCCTGTTGGGGCCGAAAACACTGAAGCTTTCTTT. Translation: CASSPVGAENTEAFF. The full variable domain, completed using reference TRBV19 and TRBJ1-1, is DGGITQSPKYLFRKEGQNVTLSCEQNLNHDAMYWYRQDPGQGLRLIYYSQIVNDFQKGDIAEGYSVSREKKESFPLTVTSAQKNPTAFYLCASSPVGAENTEAFFGQGTRLTVV.

The genes are TRBV6-6 and TRBJ1-1; D is ambiguous. Germline V gene lookup returns CDR1 MNHNY and CDR2 SVGAGI (reference sequence). V was shortened by 6 bases and J by 5 bases, with 13 bases between the two germline ends. The CDR3 contains 13 residues. The CDR3 is CASSPPLETEAFF. In nucleotides, the CDR3 is TGTGCCAGCAGCCCCCCTCTGGAGACTGAAGCTTTCTTT.

This chain links TRBV29-1 with TRBJ2-5; 8 positions agree with TRBD1. The J call may not be correct, given that the DNA end is closer to TRBJ2-7. Germline V gene sequence: CDR1 SQVTM, CDR2 ANQGSEA. The CDR3 length is 11 residues. CDR3 sequence: CSARTGNEQYF. The CDR3 DNA reads TGCAGCGCAAGGACAGGGAACGAGCAGTACTTC.